Presented here are 25 T cell receptor beta chains from one specimen sequenced in a study of beta chain features in type 1 diabetes. The study's findings and limits: Researchers report that Type 1 diabetes patients had moderately but significantly shorter TCRB CDR3s across all four CD4+ subsets.

As every portion of the isolated RNA was reverse transcribed, the sequencing read expressed TCRB transcripts. TCRdb keeps only in-frame clones here, not all; method: immunoSEQ multiplex PCR. Altogether roughly 340,000 clones are present, approximately 15% being singletons, with the ten largest covering nearly 0.015%. No antigen is known for these receptors. The sequencing sample was made of naive CD4+ T cells from blood. The receptors were sampled from a woman between 18 and 29 years old with type 1 diabetes.

This clone was counted a few times. The J gene is TRBJ2-5, the V gene TRBV6-5; the D is unclear. Germline V gene sequence: CDR1 MNHEY, CDR2 SVGAGI. Trimming removed 2 bases at V and 5 bases at J, with 9 bases between. The CDR3 runs to 13 residues. CDR3 bases: TGTGCCAGCAGTTACAGAGGTGGGGAGACCCAGTACTTC. Translated: CASSYRGGETQYF.

The rearrangement links TRBV2 to TRBJ2-2; D remains unclear. Germline-derived CDR1 and CDR2 are SNHLY and FYNNEI. CDR3 length: 13 residues. V lost 6 bases, J lost 1 base, and 6 bases lay in between. Written as DNA, the CDR3 is TGTGCCAGCAGGCGACAGAACACCGGGGAGCTGTTTTTT. Protein: CASRRQNTGELFF.

This clone was seen only a few times. This chain connects TRBV28 to TRBJ2-5; 8 bases fit TRBD1. The CDR3 has 15 residues. V was pared by 6 bases and J by 6 bases, with 12 bases of the junction left unmatched. CDR1 is MDHEN, CDR2 SYDVKM, per germline. This CDR3 is CASRTDRTGRKTQYF. In DNA form, the CDR3 reads TGTGCCAGCAGGACAGACCGGACAGGGAGGAAGACCCAGTACTTC. The whole variable domain, filled in from reference TRBV28 and TRBJ2-5, reads DVKVTQSSRYLVKRTGEKVFLECVQDMDHENMFWYRQDPGLGLRLIYFSYDVKMKEKGDIPEGYSVSREKKERFSLILESASTNQTSMYLCASRTDRTGRKTQYFGPGTRLLVL.

The J gene is TRBJ1-5, the V gene TRBV2, with 7 positions matching TRBD1. The CDR3 is 13 residues long. Germline V gene sequence: CDR1 SNHLY, CDR2 FYNNEI. V lost 4 bases to trimming and J lost 7 bases; unmatched junction nucleotides: 4. In DNA form, the CDR3 reads TGTGCCAGCAGTGGAGGGGGCTGGCAGCCCCAGCATTTT. It specifies CASSGGGWQPQHF. Looking up the rest from reference TRBV2 and TRBJ1-5 gives the full variable domain: EPEVTQTPSHQVTQMGQEVILRCVPISNHLYFYWYRQILGQKVEFLVSFYNNEISEKSEIFDDQFSVERPDGSNFTLKIRSTKLEDSAMYFCASSGGGWQPQHFGDGTRLSIL.

This clone was picked up a small number of times. The chain recombines TRBV19 with TRBJ2-3; the match to TRBD2 covers 9 bases. With V trimmed by 9 bases and J by 3 bases, 7 bases remained unmatched. Germline CDR1 is LNHDA and CDR2 is SQIVND (reference sequence). This CDR3 region has 14 residues. This CDR3 is CASKTSGGTDTQYF. The CDR3 DNA follows: TGTGCCAGCAAGACTAGCGGTGGAACAGATACGCAGTATTTT.

This chain links TRBV7-9 with TRBJ2-3; D is possibly TRBD2 (5 bases). The CDR3 has 15 residues. Trimming left V 1 base short and J 0 bases short, with 8 bases between. In germline, CDR1 is SEHNR, CDR2 FQNEAQ (reference sequence). CDR3 coding DNA: TGTGCCAGCAGCTTAGGGCGGGTTAGCACAGATACGCAGTATTTT. It yields the protein CASSLGRVSTDTQYF.

The V and J genes are TRBV28 and TRBJ2-1; D gene uncertain. This CDR3 contains 13 residues. V lost 5 bases and J lost 0, with 5 bases in between. Looked up from germline, CDR1 is MDHEN and CDR2 is SYDVKM. The CDR3 reads CASSLPSYNEQFF. The DNA of the CDR3 is TGTGCCAGCAGTCTCCCCTCCTACAATGAGCAGTTCTTC. The full variable domain, in which reference TRBV28 and TRBJ2-1 provide the parts outside the CDR3, is DVKVTQSSRYLVKRTGEKVFLECVQDMDHENMFWYRQDPGLGLRLIYFSYDVKMKEKGDIPEGYSVSREKKERFSLILESASTNQTSMYLCASSLPSYNEQFFGPGTRLTVL.

This clone has only a few counts. The chain carries TRBV2 and TRBJ2-5; tentative D call: TRBD1 (5 bases). Germline V gene data show CDR1 as SNHLY and CDR2 as FYNNEI. CDR3 length: 11 amino acids. Trimming removed 8 bases at V and 1 base at J, with 5 bases between. For the CDR3, the DNA is TGTGCCAGCGACAGCCAAGAGACCCAGTACTTC. Amino acid sequence: CASDSQETQYF.

This clone was seen a handful of times. The chain carries TRBV20-1 and TRBJ2-1, with D perhaps matching TRBD2 (6 bases). Trimming removed 6 bases at V and 10 bases at J, with 13 bases between. In germline, CDR1 is DFQATT, CDR2 SNEGSKA (reference sequence). The CDR3 contains 11 residues. For the CDR3, the DNA is TGCAGTGCCGCGGATCGGGGGGAGCAGTTCTTC. Translated: CSAADRGEQFF.

A single count supports this clone. The chain links TRBV6-5 to TRBJ1-2; 7 nucleotides match TRBD1. The CDR3 is made up of 13 amino acids. The trim removed 5 bases at V and 8 bases at J, leaving 8 bases unmatched. Germline V lookup: CDR1 MNHEY, CDR2 SVGAGI. The CDR3 region is CASSKTGRGGYTF. The CDR3 bases are TGTGCCAGCAGTAAGACAGGGAGAGGAGGCTACACCTTC.

The CDR3 nucleotides read TGTGCCTGGATTCGTGCGTACGAGCAGTACTTC. Translating gives CAWIRAYEQYF. The gene calls are TRBV30 and TRBJ2-7, with D unresolved. The ends were cut back, 4 bases at V and 4 bases at J, with 8 bases in the middle. Germline loops: CDR1 GTSNPN, CDR2 SVGIG (reference sequence). The CDR3 totals 11 residues. Looking up the rest from reference TRBV30 and TRBJ2-7 gives the full variable domain: SQTIHQWPATLVQPVGSPLSLECTVEGTSNPNLYWYRQAAGRGLQLLFYSVGIGQISSEVPQNLSASRPQDRQFILSSKKLLLSDSGFYLCAWIRAYEQYFGPGTRLTVT.

In its sample, this clone was seen a few times. V usage is TRBV9 and J usage is TRBJ2-3, with D possibly being TRBD1 (6 bases). The ends were cut back, 3 bases at V and 4 bases at J, with 9 bases in the middle. The CDR3 length is 13 residues. Germline V lookup: CDR1 SGDLS, CDR2 YYNGEE. CDR3 in DNA: TGTGCCAGCAGCGGGTCAGGGGCAGATACGCAGTATTTT. It specifies CASSGSGADTQYF.

The chain joins TRBV29-1 to TRBJ2-7, with a weak D call TRBD1 (5 bases). Trimming left V 6 bases short and J 6 bases short, with 12 bases between. This CDR3 contains 11 residues. Germline lookup yields CDR1 SQVTM and CDR2 ANQGSEA. The CDR3 DNA is TGCAGCGTATCCAGGGAAACCGAGCAGTACTTC. Translating it yields CSVSRETEQYF.

This clone was seen more than once but under ten times. The chain carries TRBV6-1 and TRBJ2-1; 11 nucleotides agree with TRBD2. This CDR3 contains 15 residues. With 4 bases clipped from V and 6 bases from J, the junction kept 5 bases outside the gene matches. Germline CDR1 is MNHNS and CDR2 is SASEGT. The CDR3 DNA reads TGTGCCAGCAGTGTTCACCTAGCGGGAGGCAATGAGCAGTTCTTC. As protein: CASSVHLAGGNEQFF.

In this sample, this clone turned up a few times. V usage is TRBV6-1 and J usage is TRBJ2-7, with D possibly being TRBD1 (7 bases). The CDR3 loop spans 14 amino acids. V gave up 8 bases and J gave up 0 bases, with 14 bases separating them. CDR1 is MNHNS and CDR2 is SASEGT in the germline V gene. In nucleotides, the CDR3 is TGTGCCAGCGGGGGCGGGACAGCCTCCTACGAGCAGTACTTC. Translated, it gives CASGGGTASYEQYF.

This clone has just a few counts. The gene calls are TRBV7-9 and TRBJ1-1; 8 bases align to TRBD1. This CDR3 comprises 14 residues. Unmatched junction bases numbered 6, after V lost 4 bases and J lost 5 bases. Germline CDR1 SEHNR, CDR2 FQNEAQ (reference sequence). The CDR3 region has the DNA TGTGCCAGCAGCTCGACAGGGGAGCTGACTGAAGCTTTCTTT. Translated, it gives CASSSTGELTEAFF.

This clone has more than one count but fewer than ten. The J gene is TRBJ1-5, the V gene TRBV28; 7 nucleotides agree with TRBD1. The germline gives CDR1 MDHEN, CDR2 SYDVKM. The CDR3 is 14 residues long. J was trimmed by 4 bases and V by 2 bases; bases with no gene match: 2. The CDR3 coding sequence is TGTGCCAGCAGTTTACGGACAGGAAATCAGCCCCAGCATTTT. It is translated as CASSLRTGNQPQHF.

This rearrangement joins TRBV14 to TRBJ2-3; D is ambiguous. CDR1 SGHDN and CDR2 FVKESK come from the germline V gene. The CDR3 spans 15 residues. The ends were cut back, 0 bases at V and 6 bases at J, with 13 bases in the middle. The CDR3: CASSQDISQRDTQYF. The CDR3 bases are TGTGCCAGCAGCCAAGATATTTCCCAGAGGGATACGCAGTATTTT. The full variable domain, its missing parts supplied by reference TRBV14 and TRBJ2-3, is EAGVTQFPSHSVIEKGQTVTLRCDPISGHDNLYWYRRVMGKEIKFLLHFVKESKQDESGMPNNRFLAERTGGTYSTLKVQPAELEDSGVYFCASSQDISQRDTQYFGPGTRLTVL.

The chain carries TRBV7-3 and TRBJ2-1; the match to TRBD1 covers 8 bases. The germline V gene encodes CDR1 SGHTA and CDR2 FQGTGA. The CDR3 extends over 16 amino acids. Trimming at V came to 4 bases and at J to 3 bases, leaving 8 bases not matched to a gene. The CDR3 DNA reads TGTGCCAGCAGCTCTTCAGGGGGCGCGGGCTACAATGAGCAGTTCTTC. This sequence encodes CASSSSGGAGYNEQFF.

The chain has TRBV18 and TRBJ2-1; 9 positions agree with TRBD2. J gave up 1 base and V 3 bases, and 7 bases lay outside the gene matches. Germline V gene lookup returns CDR1 KGHSH and CDR2 LQKENI. This CDR3 region has 17 residues. The CDR3 DNA sequence: TGTGCCAGCTCACCGCTCCCAGCGGGAGGTTCCTACAATGAGCAGTTCTTC. This translates into CASSPLPAGGSYNEQFF.

This clone was seen only a few times. The chain is built from TRBV18 and TRBJ2-7; the D gene is possibly TRBD1 (6 bases). CDR1 and CDR2 from the germline V gene are KGHSH and LQKENI. Trimming left V 3 bases short and J 2 bases short, with 8 bases between. This CDR3 contains 13 residues. The CDR3 nucleotides are TGTGCCAGCTCACCGACAGGTGCCTACGAGCAGTACGTC. Translation: CASSPTGAYEQYV.

The rearrangement joins TRBV30 to TRBJ2-7; the D gene is possibly TRBD2 (6 bases). Per germline, CDR1 GTSNPN and CDR2 SVGIG (reference sequence). Trimming removed 0 bases at V and 7 bases at J, with 16 bases between. The CDR3 loop spans 14 amino acids. The CDR3 region has the DNA TGTGCCTGGAGTGTACGGAGGGACTGGGGGGAGCAGTACTTC. Its protein is CAWSVRRDWGEQYF.

The gene calls are TRBV28 and TRBJ2-1; 9 positions match TRBD2. Germline V gene lookup returns CDR1 MDHEN and CDR2 SYDVKM. The ends lost 8 bases at V and 4 bases at J; junction bases unmatched: 9. The CDR3 runs to 15 residues. CDR3 coding DNA: TGTGCCAGCTCCAGGTCAGCGGGAGGATACAATGAGCAGTTCTTC. Translation: CASSRSAGGYNEQFF.

The table lists this clone with a few counts. The V gene is TRBV27, the J gene TRBJ2-1; tentatively, D is TRBD1 (5 bases). Trimming shortened V by 2 bases and J by 4 bases, and 18 bases separated the two germline ends. Germline loops: CDR1 MNHEY, CDR2 SMNVEV (reference sequence). CDR3 size: 17 residues. The CDR3 nucleotides are TGTGCCAGCAGTTTAGCCCCGGACATACCCGATTACAATGAGCAGTTCTTC. Translated, it gives CASSLAPDIPDYNEQFF.

CDR3 in amino acids: CAWSAGQNTEAFF. The CDR3 DNA is TGTGCCTGGAGTGCAGGACAGAACACTGAAGCTTTCTTT. The J gene is TRBJ1-1, the V gene TRBV30, with a possible D match to TRBD1 (5 bases). The CDR3 runs 13 residues. Trimming shortened V by 1 base and J by 1 base, and 7 bases separated the two germline ends. Looked up from germline, CDR1 is GTSNPN and CDR2 is SVGIG (reference sequence). The variable domain in full, completed from reference TRBV30 and TRBJ1-1, reads SQTIHQWPATLVQPVGSPLSLECTVEGTSNPNLYWYRQAAGRGLQLLFYSVGIGQISSEVPQNLSASRPQDRQFILSSKKLLLSDSGFYLCAWSAGQNTEAFFGQGTRLTVV.